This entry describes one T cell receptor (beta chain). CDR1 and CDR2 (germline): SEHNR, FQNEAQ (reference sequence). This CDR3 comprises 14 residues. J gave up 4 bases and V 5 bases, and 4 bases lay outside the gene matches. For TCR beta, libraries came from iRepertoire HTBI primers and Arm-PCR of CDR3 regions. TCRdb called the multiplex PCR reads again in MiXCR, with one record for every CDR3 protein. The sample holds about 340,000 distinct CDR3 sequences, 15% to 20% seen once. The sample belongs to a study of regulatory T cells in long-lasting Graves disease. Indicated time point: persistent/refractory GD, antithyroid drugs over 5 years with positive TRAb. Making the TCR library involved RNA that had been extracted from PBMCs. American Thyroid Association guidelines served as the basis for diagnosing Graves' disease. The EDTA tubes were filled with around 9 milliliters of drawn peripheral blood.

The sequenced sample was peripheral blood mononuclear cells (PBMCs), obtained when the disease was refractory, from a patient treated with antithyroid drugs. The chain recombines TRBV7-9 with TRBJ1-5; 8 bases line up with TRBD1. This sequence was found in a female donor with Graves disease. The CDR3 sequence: CASSRTGLNQPQHF. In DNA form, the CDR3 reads TGTGCCAGCAGCCGGACAGGGTTGAATCAGCCCCAGCATTTT.